The rows below give T cell receptor beta chains drawn from one sample of a study of breast tumors, draining lymph nodes, adjacent tissues. TCRdb processed the multiplex PCR reads anew with MiXCR; each CDR3 protein has one entry. The sample contains more than 85,000 distinct CDR3 sequences, 21% of which appear only once. Sample: axillary lymph node tissue. The receptor source for this set is a female donor with breast cancer. Some clones in this sample may be carry-over from other donors' samples. Each CDR3 is given with its conserved first and last residue. The D gene is left open where the match is weak. Expanded clones are given a class, and other clones once, few, many or no size at all.

TRBV29-1,TRBD2,many,TRBJ2-3,CSVQPGLGGLGTDTQYF,TGCAGCGTTCAACCGGGACTAGGGGGATTGGGCACAGATACGCAGTATTTT
TRBV12-3/TRBV12-4,TRBD1,once,TRBJ1-1,CASSRDRANTEAFF,TGCGCCAGCAGCCGTGACAGGGCGAACACTGAAGCTTTCTTT
TRBV4-1,TRBD1,many,TRBJ2-7,CASSQSLDRSYEQYF,TGCGCCAGCAGCCAATCGCTGGACAGGTCCTACGAGCAGTACTTC
TRBV9,TRBD1,many,TRBJ1-2,CASRGGGGGYTF,TGTGCCAGCAGGGGGGGAGGGGGCGGCTACACCTTC
TRBV3-1,.,.,TRBJ2-2,CASSQRGKNTGELFF,TGTGCCAGCAGCCAACGGGGCAAGAACACCGGGGAGCTGTTTTTT
TRBV29-1,.,many,TRBJ2-3,CSARVGTDTQYF,TGCAGCGCCAGGGTTGGGACAGATACGCAGTATTTT
TRBV20-1,TRBD2,many,TRBJ2-4,CSATEITRLAGNIQYF,TGCAGTGCTACCGAAATAACCCGACTAGCGGGTAACATTCAGTACTTC
TRBV6-5,.,many,TRBJ1-6,CASKSLRTETYNSPLHF,TGTGCCAGCAAGTCCTTGCGGACGGAGACGTATAATTCACCCCTCCACTTT
TRBV9,.,many,TRBJ2-1,CASSYHLGSNEQFF,TGTGCCAGCAGCTACCACCTGGGTTCCAATGAGCAGTTCTTC
TRBV19,.,.,TRBJ1-2,CATLGGPDYGYTF,TGTGCCACCTTGGGGGGGCCGGACTATGGCTACACCTTC
TRBV24-1,TRBD1,many,TRBJ2-1,CAARGTGYNEQFF,TGTGCCGCCCGGGGGACAGGGTACAATGAGCAGTTCTTC
TRBV12-3/TRBV12-4,TRBD1,many,TRBJ1-4,CASSLVLGQGFEKLFF,TGTGCCAGCAGTTTAGTTTTGGGACAGGGTTTCGAAAAACTGTTTTTT
TRBV2,.,many,TRBJ2-1,CASSGVRTTNEQFF,TGTGCCAGCAGTGGGGTCCGGACTACCAATGAGCAGTTCTTC
TRBV5-6,TRBD2,many,TRBJ2-5,CASSLALTSGDTGTQYF,TGTGCCAGCAGCTTGGCCCTGACTAGCGGTGACACGGGGACCCAGTACTTC
TRBV4-1,.,few,TRBJ1-5,CASSQEHDFRDQNQPQHF,TGCGCCAGCAGCCAAGAACATGACTTTCGGGACCAAAATCAGCCCCAGCATTTT
TRBV7-8,.,many,TRBJ2-5,CASSRRDGRSRETQYF,TGTGCCAGCAGCCGTCGAGACGGGCGCAGCAGGGAGACCCAGTACTTC
TRBV27,.,many,TRBJ2-5,CASSSMGRETQYF,TGTGCCAGCAGCTCTATGGGCCGGGAGACCCAGTACTTC
TRBV3-1,TRBD2,few,TRBJ2-3,CASSQMGRGGFDTQYF,TGTGCCAGCAGCCAAATGGGGCGGGGGGGCTTTGATACGCAGTATTTT
TRBV19,.,few,TRBJ1-4,CASSYPGRQASGKLFF,TGTGCCAGTAGTTATCCGGGACGTCAGGCGTCTGGAAAACTGTTTTTT
TRBV28,.,many,TRBJ1-2,CASSRLWPGTFGYTF,TGTGCCAGCAGTCGTCTTTGGCCCGGGACATTTGGCTACACCTTC
TRBV20-1,.,many,TRBJ1-2,CSARDPGFTYGYTF,TGCAGTGCTAGAGATCCGGGATTCACCTATGGCTACACCTTC
TRBV24-1,.,many,TRBJ1-6,CATSDLRVYGSPLHF,TGTGCCACCAGTGATTTACGGGTATACGGTTCACCCCTCCACTTT
TRBV7-2,TRBD2,many,TRBJ2-3,CASSQAGVTQYF,TGTGCCAGCAGCCAAGCGGGGGTTACGCAGTATTTT
TRBV28,TRBD1,few,TRBJ1-4,CASSPHGADRNEKLFF,TGTGCCAGCAGTCCCCATGGTGCGGACAGGAATGAAAAACTGTTTTTT
TRBV30,.,.,TRBJ2-7,CAWDRRAGTYEQYF,TGTGCCTGGGATAGGCGGGCGGGAACCTACGAGCAGTACTTC
TRBV6-1,TRBD2,.,TRBJ2-1,CASSEAYHLAGSYNEQFF,TGTGCCAGCAGTGAAGCTTATCATCTAGCGGGCTCCTACAATGAGCAGTTCTTC
TRBV20-1,.,.,TRBJ2-4,CSAREIGGEGKNIQYF,TGCAGTGCTAGAGAGATAGGGGGGGAGGGCAAAAACATTCAGTACTTC
TRBV5-1,TRBD1,many,TRBJ2-2,CASSGAGTATGELFF,TGCGCCAGCAGCGGTGCCGGGACAGCTACCGGGGAGCTGTTTTTT
TRBV6-6,.,many,TRBJ1-5,CASSYGGGARQPQHF,TGTGCCAGCAGTTACGGAGGGGGGGCGAGGCAGCCCCAGCATTTT
TRBV28,.,few,TRBJ1-6,CASSLFLGDSPLHF,TGTGCCAGCAGTTTATTTTTGGGAGATTCACCCCTCCACTTT
TRBV24-1,TRBD1,many,TRBJ1-5,CATSDLTGNQPQHF,TGTGCCACCAGTGATCTGACAGGGAATCAGCCCCAGCATTTT
TRBV6-1,TRBD1,many,TRBJ2-5,CASSEAPPRGGDRGRETQYF,TGTGCCAGCAGTGAAGCACCGCCCCGCGGGGGAGACAGGGGGCGAGAGACCCAGTACTTC
TRBV30,TRBD2,few,TRBJ2-3,CAWSLAGWDTDTQYF,TGTGCCTGGAGCTTAGCGGGGTGGGACACAGATACGCAGTATTTT
TRBV20-1,.,.,TRBJ1-6,CSARKAGPNSPLHF,TGCAGTGCTAGGAAGGCAGGGCCCAATTCACCCCTCCACTTT
TRBV28,TRBD1,.,TRBJ2-3,CASNPGQDTDTQYF,TGTGCCAGCAACCCCGGACAGGACACAGATACGCAGTATTTT
TRBV6-6,.,many,TRBJ2-1,CASSHGRYNEQFF,TGTGCCAGCAGTCATGGACGCTACAATGAGCAGTTCTTC
TRBV15,TRBD1,many,TRBJ2-7,CATSSFRGSSYEQYF,TGTGCCACCAGCAGCTTCAGGGGGTCCTCCTACGAGCAGTACTTC
TRBV6-2/TRBV6-3,.,.,TRBJ2-3,CASSYTWRGRTNTQYF,TGTGCCAGCAGTTACACCTGGAGGGGGCGCACAAATACGCAGTATTTT
TRBV6-5,.,.,TRBJ1-6,CASSFDVTHNSPLHF,TGTGCCAGCAGTTTTGATGTCACGCATAATTCACCCCTCCACTTT
TRBV19,.,.,TRBJ1-5,CASSVLSNRPQHF,TGTGCCAGTAGTGTCTTAAGCAATCGGCCCCAGCATTTT
TRBV27,.,.,TRBJ2-7,CASSFRGEYEQYF,TGTGCCAGCAGTTTTAGGGGTGAATACGAGCAGTACTTC
TRBV5-1,TRBD1,many,TRBJ1-2,CASSPTGKSYGYTF,TGCGCCAGCAGCCCGACAGGGAAGAGCTATGGCTACACCTTC
TRBV20-1,TRBD2,many,TRBJ2-5,CSARRTSGSGETQYF,TGCAGTGCCCGTCGGACTAGCGGGAGTGGGGAGACCCAGTACTTC
TRBV27,.,many,TRBJ1-4,CASGQRNEKLFF,TGTGCCAGCGGGCAGCGAAATGAAAAACTGTTTTTT
TRBV13,TRBD2,.,TRBJ2-2,CASSASGGSNTGELFF,TGTGCCAGCAGCGCTAGCGGGGGCAGCAACACCGGGGAGCTGTTTTTT
TRBV5-4,.,few,TRBJ2-1,CASSLGGLNYNEQFF,TGTGCCAGCAGCTTGGGTGGGCTCAATTACAATGAGCAGTTCTTC
TRBV18,.,.,TRBJ2-2,CASSRRTNTGELFF,TGTGCCAGCTCACGACGGACGAACACCGGGGAGCTGTTTTTT
TRBV24-1,TRBD1,many,TRBJ2-2,CATSDLDRGISGELFF,TGTGCCACCAGTGATTTGGACAGGGGGATTAGCGGGGAGCTGTTTTTT
TRBV4-2,.,few,TRBJ2-5,CASSQRFNKGRETQYF,TGTGCCAGCAGCCAAAGGTTTAATAAGGGGAGGGAGACCCAGTACTTC
TRBV18,.,.,TRBJ1-3,CASSPTGTSGNTIYF,TGTGCCAGCTCACCAACAGGGACCTCTGGAAACACCATATATTTT
TRBV7-3,TRBD2,.,TRBJ2-1,CASSSLAGDGEQFF,TGTGCCAGCAGCTCACTAGCGGGAGATGGTGAGCAGTTCTTC
TRBV20-1,TRBD2,many,TRBJ2-1,CSAGLAGGSEQFF,TGCAGTGCCGGACTAGCGGGGGGTTCTGAGCAGTTCTTC
TRBV4-2,.,many,TRBJ2-7,CASSQRGPRQAVEQYF,TGTGCCAGCAGCCAAAGGGGCCCCCGGCAAGCTGTCGAGCAGTACTTC
TRBV11-2,.,many,TRBJ1-6,CASSLDQRFFANSPLHF,TGTGCCAGCAGCTTAGATCAGAGGTTCTTCGCGAATTCACCCCTCCACTTT
TRBV3-1,TRBD2,.,TRBJ2-5,CASSQPYKWGLGEGETQSF,TGTGCCAGCAGCCAGCCATACAAGTGGGGACTAGGGGAAGGAGAGACCCAGTCCTTC
TRBV6-6,.,many,TRBJ2-5,CASSYSTDIRWTQYF,TGTGCCAGCAGTTACTCGACGGACATTCGGTGGACCCAGTACTTC
TRBV12-3/TRBV12-4,TRBD2,many,TRBJ2-1,CASSSSGSTGSEQFF,TGTGCCAGCAGCTCTAGCGGGAGTACAGGAAGTGAGCAGTTCTTC
TRBV11-3,TRBD2,few,TRBJ2-3,CASSLGQGRGADTQYF,TGTGCCAGCAGCTTAGGTCAGGGGCGGGGGGCAGATACGCAGTATTTT
TRBV30,TRBD2,few,TRBJ2-3,CAWSDGGGTDTQYF,TGTGCCTGGAGTGATGGCGGGGGGACAGATACGCAGTATTTT